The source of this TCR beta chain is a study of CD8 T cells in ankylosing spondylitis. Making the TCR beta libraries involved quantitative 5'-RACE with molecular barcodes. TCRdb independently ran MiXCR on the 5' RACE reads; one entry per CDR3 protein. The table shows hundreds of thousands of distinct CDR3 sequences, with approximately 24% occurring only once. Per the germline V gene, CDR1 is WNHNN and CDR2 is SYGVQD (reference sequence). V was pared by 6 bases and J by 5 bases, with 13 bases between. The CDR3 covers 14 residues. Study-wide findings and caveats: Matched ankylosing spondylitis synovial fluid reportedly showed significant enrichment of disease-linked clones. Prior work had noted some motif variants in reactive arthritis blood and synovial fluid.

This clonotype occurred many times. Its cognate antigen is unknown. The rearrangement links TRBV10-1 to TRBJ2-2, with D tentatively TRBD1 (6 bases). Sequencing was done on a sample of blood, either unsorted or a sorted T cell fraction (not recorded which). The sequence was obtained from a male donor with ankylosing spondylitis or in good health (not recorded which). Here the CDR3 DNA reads TGCGCCAGCAGACAGGGAAGCCTTACCGGGGAGCTGTTTTTT. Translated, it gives CASRQGSLTGELFF.